This T cell receptor (beta chain) was captured in a study of OX40 agonist ivuxolimab in advanced cancers. Study-level results: On average, CD8+ T cells showed a greater number of expanded clones than CD4+.

About this clone: No antigen is known for it.

TCRdb keeps only in-frame clones here, not all; method: immunoSEQ multiplex PCR. The sample holds roughly 40,000 clones, around nine tenths seen once. The specimen comprised CD4+ or CD8+ T cells sorted from blood, sampled in a trial of the OX40 agonist ivuxolimab. The receptor comes from an adult with an advanced solid tumor such as melanoma, head and neck, liver or kidney cancer.

CDR3 in amino acids: CASSRDAYNEQFF. The CDR3 DNA follows: TGCGCCAGCAGCCGGGACGCTTACAATGAGCAGTTCTTC. The chain has TRBV10-2 and TRBJ2-1; D might be TRBD1 or TRBD2, each matching 5 bases. The CDR3 extends over 13 amino acids. CDR1 is WSHSY, CDR2 SAAADI, per germline. V lost 6 bases to trimming and J lost 4 bases, with 10 bases between them.